This T cell receptor beta chain originates from a study of T cell responses to AZD1222 COVID-19 vaccine (dated by TCRdb to the early 2020s). Study-level background: TCR sequencing was performed for approximately 240 trial participants, of whom roughly 200 were given two doses of AZD1222 and some 26 were given two doses of MenACWY control vaccine. Trial participants were enrolled by age into subgroups of 18-55, 56-69 and 70-plus years, and around 140, 26 and 57 TCR-sequenced participants, respectively, were included in these subgroups. The research as a whole found: In the small 56-69-year group, the increase in depth fell short of significance, most likely because of low power. Nearly half of unique spike-specific TCRs reportedly recognized epitopes outside regions mutated in the B.1.351 and B.1.1.7 variants. The vaccine-associated CD4 TCRs covered the entire spike protein, and the dominant responses fell in regions 160-218 and 743-854. Conclusions about previously exposed vaccinees are limited because only a handful of AZD1222 recipients were SARS-CoV-2 seropositive at baseline. Most participants were white British and females outnumbered males, and the authors suggested that clonal diversity may have been underestimated. After two AZD1222 doses, spike-specific TCR breadth and depth were significantly higher than at day 0 and than in MenACWY recipients. No day 14 peak-response samples were available, so repertoires were characterized only after the peak T cell response.

CDR1 SGHDT and CDR2 YYEEEE are derived from the germline V gene. V gives up 4 bases and J gives up 5 bases, and the segment between their germline ends measures 12 bases. Including cysteine and phenylalanine, the CDR3 has 13 amino acids. Kept here is only the CDR3 DNA, which spans 39 bases and is read in frame from base 1. This sample's time point label indicates: about 28 days (+/-7) after the second vaccine dose. AZD1222 recipients with second doses at about 4 weeks or about 12 weeks were pooled, because spike-specific TCR depth and breadth did not differ between schedules. Vaccinee samples were obtained from the UK trials COV001 and COV002, which included a single-blind randomized controlled phase 2/3 trial of AZD1222 (ChAdOx1 nCoV-19) in healthy adults. For TCRbeta chain sequencing, PBMC samples from trial participants were taken at day 0 and at day 28 after the second dose. Details on this clone: Its antigen remains unidentified. Base qualities were left out, and no much larger clone turns up one base away.

The CDR3 regions of human TCRbeta chains were analyzed by immunosequencing. The authors' analysis ran thus. TCRs in the repertoires were matched against a reference library of SARS-CoV-2-specific TCRs that had been generated with the MIRA antigen-specificity platform. Breadth was defined as the fraction of unique TCRs that were SARS-CoV-2-associated. Depth was defined as the fraction of total T cells that were SARS-CoV-2-associated. Using the MIRA data, every spike-specific TCR was mapped to the spike region that the TCR reacted to and assigned to either a CD4 or a CD8 class. Log10-transformed breadth and depth values were compared by one-way ANOVA with Sidak's multiple comparisons tests. The table was pulled from immuneACCESS by TCRdb, which kept in-frame rearrangements only. Such tables lose some clones; where checked, under half of the loss comes from unresolved V genes, and the rest has no known cause. From that table come the V and J calls and clone size; the DNA was used to work out D and trimming. This sample is represented by 90,000 to 150,000 clones; about 85% of them were singletons. Just over 2.5% of the sample is held by the ten biggest clonotypes.

The specimen was peripheral blood, collected 28 days after the second AZD1222 dose. The rearranged chain carries TRBV5-6 and TRBJ2-5, with a weak D call of TRBD2 (5 bases match). The sequence came from an adult who received the AZD1222 COVID-19 vaccine. The DNA sequence is as follows: TGTGCCAGCAGCCGTAGCGCCTCGGAGACCCAGTACTTC. Its protein is CASSRSASETQYF.